This T cell receptor (beta chain) was sequenced in a study of OX40 agonist ivuxolimab in advanced cancers. Measured with immunoSEQ multiplex PCR; TCRdb has only the in-frame clones, and not every one. The sample has tens of thousands of clones; 85% are singletons. The CDR3 runs to 15 residues. Germline-derived CDR1 and CDR2 are LGHNA and YSLEER. V dropped 0 bases and J dropped 4 bases, with 13 bases sitting between them. The specimen comprised CD4+ or CD8+ T cells sorted from blood, sampled in a trial of the OX40 agonist ivuxolimab. V gene TRBV4-3 combines with J gene TRBJ2-7; D not resolved. The sequence was obtained from an adult with an advanced solid tumor such as melanoma, head and neck, liver or kidney cancer. In DNA form, the CDR3 reads TGCGCCAGCAGCCAAGATCTCACCAGGACGTACGAGCAGTACTTC. The encoded protein is CASSQDLTRTYEQYF.